This paragraph covers one TCR beta chain sequence. The data originate from a study of response to subunit inactivated influenza vaccine. TCRdb ran MiXCR on the RT-PCR reads and lists one entry per CDR3 protein. This sample carries about 830,000 distinct CDR3 sequences, approximately 17% of them seen once, and the ten largest clones take approximately 11%. This CDR3 has 16 amino acids. V lost 5 bases to trimming and J lost 0 bases, with 17 bases between them. Germline lookup yields CDR1 MDHEN and CDR2 SYDVKM. This clonotype originated in a man aged 50 or older who received an inactivated influenza vaccine. Here the sequenced sample was PBMCs from blood, taken more than 4 days after vaccination. The chain employs TRBV28 and TRBJ2-7; D remains ambiguous. The CDR3 DNA follows: TGTGCCAGCAGTCCGGCCCCTCTCCTGAGCTCCTACGAGCAGTACTTC. It translates to CASSPAPLLSSYEQYF.